This passage covers 21 T cell receptor beta chains from one sample sequenced in a study of CD8 T cells in Susac syndrome. Random hexamers primed reverse transcription of about 0.45 to 1 ug RNA. TCRdb passed the immunoSEQ multiplex PCR reads through MiXCR, listing each CDR3 protein once. The sample lists about 200,000 distinct CDR3 sequences, 90% to 95% occurring once. Sample: CD4+ T cells from PBMCs. Receptors were obtained from a human donor with multiple sclerosis.

The gene calls are TRBV6-6 and TRBJ1-1; D ambiguous. This CDR3 has 12 amino acids. The V gene lost 4 bases and the J gene lost 3 bases, with 6 bases spanning the gap. Germline CDR1 and CDR2: MNHNY and SVGAGI (reference sequence). The CDR3 loop reads CASSFPDTEAFF. The CDR3 nucleotides read TGTGCCAGCAGTTTCCCGGACACTGAAGCTTTCTTT.

The chain couples TRBV29-1 to TRBJ2-1, with D hard to call. The V and J ends lost 4 bases and 5 bases respectively, with 15 bases between them. There are 14 residues in the CDR3. Germline values: CDR1 SQVTM, CDR2 ANQGSEA. CDR3 sequence reads: CSVGSWLHHNEQFF. The DNA of the CDR3 is TGCAGCGTTGGATCTTGGCTACATCACAATGAGCAGTTCTTC.

The genes are TRBV3-1 and TRBJ2-5, with 7 bases fitting TRBD1. The germline gives CDR1 LGHDT, CDR2 YNNKEL (reference sequence). CDR3 length: 14 residues. V shed 2 bases and J 4 bases; nucleotides not matched to a gene: 4. The CDR3: CASSQPGGSETQYF. The CDR3 DNA is TGTGCCAGCAGCCAACCAGGGGGTTCAGAGACCCAGTACTTC.

This clonotype was seen just once. The chain carries TRBV29-1 and TRBJ2-2, with D uncertain. V lost 4 bases to trimming and J lost 1 base, with 7 bases between them. Germline lookup yields CDR1 SQVTM and CDR2 ANQGSEA. CDR3 length: 13 residues. The CDR3 nucleotides are TGCAGCGTTGGGGCCCAGAACACCGGGGAGCTGTTTTTT. This sequence encodes CSVGAQNTGELFF.

The chain links TRBV5-6 to TRBJ2-1; D is unclear. Trimming pared 5 bases from V and 6 bases from J, leaving 15 bases between. The CDR3 extends over 14 amino acids. Germline values: CDR1 SGHDT, CDR2 YYEEEE. The CDR3 spells CASRSPWISNEQFF. For the CDR3, the DNA is TGTGCCAGCAGATCACCTTGGATTAGCAATGAGCAGTTCTTC.

The J gene is TRBJ2-7, the V gene TRBV5-4, with 10 positions matching TRBD2. The V gene's germline CDR1 is SGHNT and CDR2 YYREEE (reference sequence). This CDR3 contains 15 residues. The V and J ends lost 5 bases and 0 bases, in that order; junction bases with no gene match: 5. The CDR3 region has the DNA TGTGCCAGCAGAGCGGCTAGCGGGAGCTCCTACGAGCAGTACTTC. Protein sequence: CASRAASGSSYEQYF. The whole variable domain, remainder taken from reference TRBV5-4 and TRBJ2-7, is ETGVTQSPTHLIKTRGQQVTLRCSSQSGHNTVSWYQQALGQGPQFIFQYYREEENGRGNFPPRFSGLQFPNYSSELNVNALELDDSALYLCASRAASGSSYEQYFGPGTRLTVT.

This clonotype was detected once. The CDR3 sequence: CASSVGIDEQYF. CDR3 bases: TGTGCCAGCAGCGTTGGGATCGACGAGCAGTACTTC. This sequence joins TRBV9 and TRBJ2-7; no reliable D call. This CDR3 region has 12 residues. Germline V lookup: CDR1 SGDLS, CDR2 YYNGEE. V lost 2 bases and J 5 bases, leaving 8 bases between the germline ends.

This clonotype was seen a few times. The chain has TRBV30 and TRBJ2-5; 7 positions agree with TRBD2. The CDR3 has 13 amino acids. Trimming at V came to 4 bases and at J to 5 bases, leaving 7 bases not matched to a gene. The V gene's germline CDR1 is GTSNPN and CDR2 SVGIG (reference sequence). DNA for the CDR3: TGTGCCTGGAACCCGGGAGCGGGGGAGACCCAGTACTTC. Translation: CAWNPGAGETQYF.

This clonotype appeared a single time. The chain is built from TRBV29-1 and TRBJ1-5, with 8 bases matching TRBD1. CDR1 and CDR2 from the germline V gene are SQVTM and ANQGSEA. CDR3 length: 12 residues. V lost 7 bases and J lost 5; bases outside the gene matches: 4. CDR3 protein: CSAGTGDQPQHF. CDR3 DNA: TGCAGCGCTGGGACAGGTGATCAGCCCCAGCATTTT.

V usage is TRBV30 and J usage is TRBJ1-1; 8 bases fit TRBD1. The CDR3 has 14 amino acids. J was trimmed by 4 bases and V by 3 bases; bases with no gene match: 7. The V gene's germline CDR1 is GTSNPN and CDR2 SVGIG (reference sequence). The CDR3 is CAWRTGQGPTEAFF. The CDR3, as DNA: TGTGCCTGGAGGACCGGACAGGGCCCCACTGAAGCTTTCTTT.

The genes are TRBV12-3 or TRBV12-4 and TRBJ2-5, with 13 bases fitting TRBD2. The CDR3 covers 14 residues. The J segment lost 8 bases and the V segment lost 3 bases, leaving 3 bases of the junction unmatched. CDR3 amino acids: CASSFGLAGDTQYF. CDR3 DNA sequence: TGTGCCAGCAGTTTTGGACTAGCGGGAGACACCCAGTACTTC.

V is TRBV5-1 and J is TRBJ1-5, with D possibly TRBD1 on 5 matching bases. The CDR3 totals 15 residues. Trimming pared 4 bases from V and 6 bases from J, leaving 17 bases between. Germline-derived CDR1 and CDR2 are SGHRS and YFSETQ. CDR3 coding DNA: TGCGCCAGCAGCCTCACCGGGGGAGTCGGTCAGCCCCAGCATTTT. Translated, it gives CASSLTGGVGQPQHF. Full variable domain (remainder filled in from reference TRBV5-1 and TRBJ1-5): KAGVTQTPRYLIKTRGQQVTLSCSPISGHRSVSWYQQTPGQGLQFLFEYFSETQRNKGNFPGRFSGRQFSNSRSEMNVSTLELGDSALYLCASSLTGGVGQPQHFGDGTRLSIL.

CDR3 nucleotide sequence: TGCGCCAGCAGCCACTCGGTCGCCAGGGCGCGGAAGCAGCCCCAGCATTTT. Amino acid sequence: CASSHSVARARKQPQHF. The rearrangement joins TRBV4-1 to TRBJ1-5; maybe TRBD1 (5 bases). The CDR3 is made up of 17 amino acids. V was cut by 3 bases and J by 7 bases, with 22 bases left in between. Germline-derived CDR1 and CDR2 are MGHRA and YSYEKL.

The chain recombines TRBV30 with TRBJ2-3; 12 nucleotides agree with TRBD2. This CDR3 has 14 amino acids. Germline CDR1 is GTSNPN and CDR2 is SVGIG (reference sequence). After removal of 5 bases from V and 3 bases from J, the junction contained 3 bases not matched to a gene. This CDR3 is CAWRLAGGTDTQYF. The CDR3 nucleotides are TGTGCCTGGCGGCTAGCGGGGGGGACAGATACGCAGTATTTT.

CDR3 sequence reads: CASSRDILSYNEQFF. CDR3 DNA: TGTGCCAGCAGTCGGGACATTTTGTCCTACAATGAGCAGTTCTTC. V is TRBV6-5 and J is TRBJ2-1, with D possibly TRBD1 on 6 matching bases. V lost 5 bases to trimming and J lost 1 base, with 12 bases between them. This CDR3 has 15 residues. CDR1 is MNHEY and CDR2 is SVGAGI in the germline V gene.

This clonotype was recorded only once. CDR3 region: CASSQVAVQETQYF. CDR3 sequence (DNA): TGTGCCAGCAGCCAAGTAGCGGTCCAAGAGACCCAGTACTTC. The chain couples TRBV3-1 to TRBJ2-5, with a weak D call TRBD2 (6 bases). Germline loops: CDR1 LGHDT, CDR2 YNNKEL (reference sequence). V was pared by 1 base and J by 1 base, with 7 bases between. The CDR3 has 14 residues.

J is TRBJ2-7 and V is TRBV4-1; 7 bases align to TRBD2. CDR3 length: 16 amino acids. V shed 0 bases, J shed 1 base, and the junction held 6 bases outside the gene matches. CDR1 and CDR2 from the germline V gene are MGHRA and YSYEKL. DNA for the CDR3: TGCGCCAGCAGCCAAGATCTGTGGGGGGGATCCTACGAGCAGTACTTC. It encodes CASSQDLWGGSYEQYF.

The V call is TRBV12-3 or TRBV12-4, the J call TRBJ1-2; D perhaps matches TRBD1 (5 bases). The CDR3 extends over 13 amino acids. V lost 8 bases to trimming and J lost 2 bases, with 12 bases between them. In DNA, the CDR3 is TGTGCCAGCGATCGGACACCAAACTATGGCTACACCTTC. It is translated as CASDRTPNYGYTF.

A single count supports this clonotype. The chain uses TRBV2 and TRBJ1-1, with 8 bases that match TRBD1. Germline lookup yields CDR1 SNHLY and CDR2 FYNNEI. The CDR3 consists of 13 residues. Germline trimming cut 6 bases from V and 7 bases from J; bases unmatched to any gene: 7. The CDR3: CASRLDRDVEAFF. CDR3 in DNA: TGTGCCAGCAGACTGGACAGGGATGTTGAAGCTTTCTTT.

J is TRBJ2-7 and V is TRBV20-1; D is undetermined. Germline CDR1 reads DFQATT; CDR2 reads SNEGSKA (reference sequence). The CDR3 totals 14 residues. V shed 3 bases and J shed 7 bases, with 19 bases lying between them. The CDR3 nucleotides read TGCAGTGCTAGTCCCGAAGGAGCCACGGGTGAGCAGTACTTC. Translation: CSASPEGATGEQYF.

The chain recombines TRBV27 with TRBJ1-1, with D possibly TRBD1 on 6 matching bases. CDR3 length equals 14 residues. From germline, CDR1 is MNHEY and CDR2 SMNVEV (reference sequence). V lost 3 bases and J lost 5, with 13 bases in between. As DNA, the CDR3 is TGTGCCAGCAGTTTTGGGGGGGCGCGGACTGAAGCTTTCTTT. It specifies CASSFGGARTEAFF.